This T cell receptor beta chain comes out of a study of T cell repertoires in cytomegalovirus infection. To note about this clonotype: Its target is unknown.

TCRdb passed the reads through MiXCR, listing each CDR3 protein once. The sample lists some 350,000 distinct CDR3 sequences, just under 35% occurring once. The length of the CDR3 is 14 residues. Per the germline V gene, CDR1 is MNHEY and CDR2 is SVGEGT. Unmatched junction bases numbered 7, after V lost 7 bases and J lost 5 bases. This sequence joins TRBV6-2 or TRBV6-3 and TRBJ1-2, with TRBD1 matching over 10 bases. The TCR sequence derives from a human donor in good health (CMV status not recorded). Some clones in this sample may be carry-over from other donors' samples. The sample in question was cultured PBMCs, obtained from culture after CMV antigen stimulation. The CDR3 here is CASKLGTGAYGYTF. DNA for the CDR3: TGTGCCAGCAAGCTCGGGACAGGGGCATATGGCTACACCTTC.